The entry below gives a single T cell receptor (beta chain) sequence along with its context. The data originate from a study of blood T cell repertoires in COVID-19. Across the whole study: PBMCs, B-cell-depleted T cells, or T cells were the source of the cDNA or gDNA that made up the material.

The CDR3 length is 13 residues. Trimming took off 4 bases at V and 6 bases at J, with 10 bases between the two ends. Germline CDR1 SGHAT, CDR2 FQNNGV. Authors' methods: Amplification from reference gene primers served as the basis for estimated nucleated cell counts. The protocol was immunoSEQ multiplex PCR, while the TCRdb copy is restricted to in-frame clones and leaves out a portion. The V and J calls and the clone size are those of that table, but D and trimming were determined from the DNA. This table holds more than 150,000 clones, roughly nine tenths found once. The V gene is TRBV11-2, the J gene TRBJ2-4; a weak D match, TRBD2 (6 bases). This TCR derives from a man between 65 and 85 years old with active or convalescent COVID-19. Sequencing was performed on peripheral blood. The CDR3 sequence is CASSSTGRNIQYF. The CDR3 nucleotides read TGTGCCAGCAGCTCCACCGGGAGAAACATTCAGTACTTC.